A selection of T cell receptor beta chains follows, all from one sample in a study of OX40 agonist ivuxolimab in advanced cancers. Sequencing was performed with immunoSEQ multiplex PCR; in TCRdb, only in-frame clones are kept and a portion is missing. Among about 48,000 clones listed, about 88% were seen once. The sample was CD4+ or CD8+ T cells sorted from blood, taken in a trial of the OX40 agonist ivuxolimab. The receptors come from an adult with an advanced solid tumor such as melanoma, head and neck, liver or kidney cancer. Both conserved end residues are trimmed from each CDR3. The order of the fields is V gene, J gene, CDR3 protein.

>TRBV4-1|TRBJ1-2
ASSPDTIDRWGYT
>TRBV27|TRBJ2-7
ASRARTGYYEQY
>TRBV30|TRBJ2-7
AWSAPGQGHEQY
>TRBV6-1|TRBJ1-5
ASSDGGRGTQPQH
>TRBV28|TRBJ1-2
ASTPGGWDGYT
>TRBV2|TRBJ2-3
ASMEGASTDTQY
>TRBV7-8|TRBJ1-1
ASSLAALNTEAF
>TRBV7-9|TRBJ2-1
ASSLLAGGYNEQF
>TRBV5-1|TRBJ2-3
ASSLGGTSGSTDTQY
>TRBV20-1|TRBJ2-7
SARDSYEQY
>TRBV6-1|TRBJ1-2
ASSRSGTENYGYT
>TRBV5-5|TRBJ2-3
ASSLLRTGASTDTQY
>TRBV9|TRBJ1-3
ASSSYRGTGNTIY
>TRBV25-1|TRBJ2-3
ASSEFTDTQY
>TRBV5-1|TRBJ2-4
ASSLDVGQGNIQY
>TRBV4-1|TRBJ1-3
ASSQPDRSGNTIY
>TRBV6-1|TRBJ2-1
ASSISKRYNEQF
>TRBV27|TRBJ1-5
ASSHQADTGNQPQH
>TRBV30|TRBJ1-3
AWTGSSGNTIY
>TRBV30|TRBJ1-2
AWSRTRGYT
>TRBV13|TRBJ1-3
ASSRRAGNTIY
>TRBV27|TRBJ2-7
ASSDSWGPLAYEQY
>TRBV10-3|TRBJ2-7
AINPGQGRGEQY
>TRBV2|TRBJ1-4
ASNAREGEKLF
>TRBV28|TRBJ1-6
ASSSDMHNSPLH
>TRBV9|TRBJ2-3
ASSAGSTDTQY
>TRBV5-1|TRBJ1-5
ASSLAGRQGDQPQH
>TRBV2|TRBJ2-7
ASSENRNSYEQY